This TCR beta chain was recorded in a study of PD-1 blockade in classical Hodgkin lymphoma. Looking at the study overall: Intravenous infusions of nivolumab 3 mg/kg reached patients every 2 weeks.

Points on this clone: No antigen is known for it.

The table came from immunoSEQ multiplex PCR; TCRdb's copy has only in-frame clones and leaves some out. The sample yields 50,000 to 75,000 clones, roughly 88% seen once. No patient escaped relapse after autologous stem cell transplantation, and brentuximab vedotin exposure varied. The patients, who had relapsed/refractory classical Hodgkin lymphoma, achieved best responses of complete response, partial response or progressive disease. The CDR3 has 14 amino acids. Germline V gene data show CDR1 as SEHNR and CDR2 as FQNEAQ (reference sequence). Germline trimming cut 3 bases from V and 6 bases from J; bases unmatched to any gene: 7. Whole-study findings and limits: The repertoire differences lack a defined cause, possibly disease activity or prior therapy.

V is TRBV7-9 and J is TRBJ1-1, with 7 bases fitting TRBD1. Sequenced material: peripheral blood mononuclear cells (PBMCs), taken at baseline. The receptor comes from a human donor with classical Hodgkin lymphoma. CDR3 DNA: TGTGCCAGCAGCTTCCAGGGGGAGAGGGCTGAAGCTTTCTTT. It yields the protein CASSFQGERAEAFF. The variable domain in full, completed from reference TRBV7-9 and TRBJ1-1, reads DTGVSQNPRHKITKRGQNVTFRCDPISEHNRLYWYRQTLGQGPEFLTYFQNEAQLEKSRLLSDRFSAERPKGSFSTLEIQRTEQGDSAMYLCASSFQGERAEAFFGQGTRLTVV.